The T cell receptor (beta chain) under discussion was sequenced for a study of T-cell reconstitution after alpha-beta-depleted transplantation in children. The study, taken as a whole, reports: By about two months after transplant, alpha-beta T cells reportedly arose from several hundred graft clones that had expanded. Surviving recipient T cells and thymic progenitors produced the high day-60 TCRbeta diversity seen in some patients.

During its preparation, the TCRbeta library received unique molecular identifiers. A single record per CDR3 protein comes from TCRdb applying MiXCR to the PCR reads. This table holds hundreds of thousands of distinct CDR3 sequences, 15% to 20% found once. Comments on this clonotype: Its target is not known.

CDR3 length: 16 amino acids. In germline, CDR1 is SGHVS, CDR2 FQNEAQ. J gave up 4 bases and V 5 bases, and 13 bases lay outside the gene matches. This specimen was PBMCs, mostly from graft donor cells, taken 360 days after TCRalphabeta/CD19-depleted stem cell transplant. J is TRBJ2-5 and V is TRBV7-8, with 7 bases lining up with TRBD1. This sequence was found in a boy younger than two who had a stem cell transplant for Wiskott-Aldrich syndrome, so the T cells may come from the graft donor. This CDR3 reads CASSTRQGSLGETQYF. For the CDR3, the DNA is TGTGCCAGCAGCACAAGACAGGGTAGTTTGGGAGAGACCCAGTACTTC.